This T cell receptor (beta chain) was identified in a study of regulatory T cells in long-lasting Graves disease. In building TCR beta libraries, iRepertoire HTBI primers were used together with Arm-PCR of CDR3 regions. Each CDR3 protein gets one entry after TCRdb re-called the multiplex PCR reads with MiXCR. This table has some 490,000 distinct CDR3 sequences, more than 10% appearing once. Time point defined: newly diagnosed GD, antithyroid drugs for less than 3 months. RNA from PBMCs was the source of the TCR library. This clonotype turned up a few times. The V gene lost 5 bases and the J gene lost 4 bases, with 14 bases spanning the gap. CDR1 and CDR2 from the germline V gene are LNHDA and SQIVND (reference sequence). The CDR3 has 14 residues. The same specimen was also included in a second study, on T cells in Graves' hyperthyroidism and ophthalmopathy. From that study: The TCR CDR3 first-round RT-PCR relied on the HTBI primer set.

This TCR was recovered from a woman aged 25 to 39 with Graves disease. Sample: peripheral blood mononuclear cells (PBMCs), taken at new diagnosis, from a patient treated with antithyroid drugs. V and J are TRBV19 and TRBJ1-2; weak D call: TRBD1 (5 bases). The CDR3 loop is CASSDRWGIYGYTF. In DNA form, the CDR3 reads TGTGCCAGTAGTGACCGGTGGGGGATCTATGGCTACACCTTC.